Below, 32 T cell receptor beta chains from the same sample are listed, as sequenced in a study of T cells in Graves' hyperthyroidism and ophthalmopathy. RNA transcripts served as the template for amplifying TCR beta CDR3 regions. The TCR CDR3 was amplified in a first-round RT-PCR using the HTBI primer set. TCRdb passed the multiplex PCR reads through MiXCR, listing each CDR3 protein once. This table has approximately 490,000 distinct CDR3 sequences, roughly 22% appearing once. Sequencing was carried out using blood. These receptors were obtained from a woman in her 70s with Graves' ophthalmopathy.

The chain links TRBV12-3 or TRBV12-4 to TRBJ1-1, with D tentatively TRBD1 (5 bases). Trimming cost V 7 bases and J 5 bases, with 17 bases left between them. CDR3 size: 14 residues. The CDR3 here is CASIPRFGGTEAFF. The CDR3 nucleotides read TGTGCCAGCATCCCGAGGTTTGGGGGGACTGAAGCTTTCTTT.

The chain carries TRBV13 and TRBJ2-7, with 9 bases aligning to TRBD2. Per germline, CDR1 PRHDT and CDR2 FYEKMQ (reference sequence). The CDR3 has 13 amino acids. V dropped 6 bases and J dropped 9; count of bases not matched to a gene: 9. CDR3 region: CASSRTSGRTQYF. As DNA, the CDR3 is TGTGCCAGCAGTCGGACCAGCGGGAGGACGCAGTACTTC.

As for this clonotype: Just one base apart from a much larger clone, this may be a read error. V gene TRBV12-3 or TRBV12-4 combines with J gene TRBJ2-1; D remains ambiguous. The CDR3 consists of 15 residues. V dropped 5 bases and J dropped 8 bases, with 19 bases sitting between them. The CDR3 here is CASSGLELEYDEQFF. Here the CDR3 DNA reads TGTGCCAGCAGTGGCCTGGAGCTAGAGTACGATGAGCAGTTCTTC.

The V call is TRBV7-8, the J call TRBJ2-7; 10 bases match TRBD2. The V gene's germline CDR1 is SGHVS and CDR2 FQNEAQ. V shed 4 bases, J shed 0 bases, and the junction held 6 bases outside the gene matches. The CDR3 consists of 16 residues. In DNA form, the CDR3 reads TGTGCCAGCAGCTACCCTAGCGGGGGTAGCTCCTACGAGCAGTACTTC. Amino acid sequence: CASSYPSGGSSYEQYF.

This clonotype was detected only a few times. This chain connects TRBV7-9 to TRBJ2-7; D remains unclear. Germline values: CDR1 SEHNR, CDR2 FQNEAQ (reference sequence). The CDR3 consists of 12 residues. Trimming stripped 4 bases from V and 5 bases from J, with 9 bases between. The CDR3: CASSSSPDEQYF. CDR3 DNA sequence: TGTGCCAGCAGCTCCTCCCCGGACGAGCAGTACTTC.

A few counts support this clonotype. The chain joins TRBV20-1 to TRBJ2-7; 9 nucleotides agree with TRBD2. The CDR3 covers 15 residues. The V and J ends lost 0 bases and 6 bases, in that order; junction bases with no gene match: 9. Looked up from germline, CDR1 is DFQATT and CDR2 is SNEGSKA (reference sequence). The CDR3 loop reads CSARDDSGSLFEQYF. As DNA, the CDR3 is TGCAGTGCTAGAGATGATAGCGGGAGTTTATTCGAGCAGTACTTC.

V usage is TRBV19 and J usage is TRBJ2-7; 8 bases agree with TRBD1. V lost 3 bases and J lost 4; bases outside the gene matches: 14. The CDR3 is made up of 17 amino acids. Germline V gene data show CDR1 as LNHDA and CDR2 as SQIVND (reference sequence). CDR3 sequence: CASSMAGGANILYEQYF. CDR3 sequence (DNA): TGTGCCAGTAGTATGGCAGGGGGCGCGAATATTCTGTACGAGCAGTACTTC.

This clonotype came up many times. This chain connects TRBV30 to TRBJ1-1, with D tentatively TRBD1 (5 bases). V shed 4 bases and J shed 1 base, with 13 bases lying between them. Germline CDR1 is GTSNPN and CDR2 is SVGIG (reference sequence). CDR3 length equals 14 residues. CDR3 sequence: CAWKKRQTNTEAFF. CDR3 DNA: TGTGCCTGGAAGAAACGACAGACGAACACTGAAGCTTTCTTT.

This clonotype was seen a handful of times. The gene calls are TRBV2 and TRBJ2-1, with a tentative D call TRBD1 (5 bases). Trimming stripped 7 bases from V and 5 bases from J, with 12 bases between. Germline V gene data show CDR1 as SNHLY and CDR2 as FYNNEI. The CDR3 spans 13 residues. The CDR3 DNA is TGTGCCAGCACGCGCAGGGTCAACAATGAGCAGTTCTTC. This gives the protein CASTRRVNNEQFF.

This chain links TRBV5-1 with TRBJ2-3; 7 bases line up with TRBD2. CDR3 size: 16 residues. The ends lost 0 bases at V and 2 bases at J; junction bases unmatched: 6. The V gene's germline CDR1 is SGHRS and CDR2 YFSETQ. The CDR3, as DNA: TGCGCCAGCAGCTTGGCCTCCAGCGGGACCACAGATACGCAGTATTTT. Encoded protein: CASSLASSGTTDTQYF.

The chain employs TRBV19 and TRBJ1-6; D call uncertain. CDR3 length: 13 residues. V was shortened by 3 bases and J by 8 bases, with 8 bases between the two germline ends. Germline V gives CDR1 LNHDA, CDR2 SQIVND (reference sequence). CDR3 residues: CASSISLDSPLHF. CDR3 in DNA: TGTGCCAGTAGTATCTCTTTAGATTCACCCCTCCACTTT.

This clonotype was seen more than once but under ten times. As DNA, the CDR3 is TGTGCCAGCAGCTTAAAGGGCACGGGCCTCACAGATACGCAGTATTTT. Its protein is CASSLKGTGLTDTQYF. The rearrangement uses TRBV7-2 and TRBJ2-3; D is ambiguous. The CDR3 is 16 residues long. Germline values: CDR1 SGHTA, CDR2 FQGNSA. Trimming pared 2 bases from V and 2 bases from J, leaving 14 bases between.

As regards this clonotype: This may come from a read error, since a much larger clone is one base off. The genes are TRBV2 and TRBJ2-1, with 8 bases identical to TRBD2. Germline CDR1 reads SNHLY; CDR2 reads FYNNEI. V lost 3 bases to trimming and J lost 9 bases; unmatched junction nucleotides: 10. The CDR3 covers 15 residues. Here the CDR3 reads CASSEPGLVLSEQFF. Written as DNA, the CDR3 is TGTGCCAGCAGTGAGCCGGGACTAGTCTTGAGTGAGCAGTTCTTC.

The chain uses TRBV7-9 and TRBJ2-1; 8 bases are a match to TRBD2. With V trimmed by 2 bases and J by 6 bases, 3 bases remained unmatched. The length of the CDR3 is 14 residues. Looked up from germline, CDR1 is SEHNR and CDR2 is FQNEAQ (reference sequence). The CDR3 DNA follows: TGTGCCAGCAGCTTATCTACTAGCGGCAATGAGCAGTTCTTC. Translating gives CASSLSTSGNEQFF.

The CDR3 here is CASSLRSDRGLYGYTF. The CDR3 region has the DNA TGTGCCAGCAGCTTACGATCCGACAGGGGCCTCTATGGCTACACCTTC. The chain carries TRBV7-9 and TRBJ1-2; 8 nucleotides match TRBD1. The V and J ends lost 2 bases and 4 bases, in that order; junction bases with no gene match: 9. This CDR3 comprises 16 residues. Germline-derived CDR1 and CDR2 are SEHNR and FQNEAQ (reference sequence).

The chain carries TRBV24-1 and TRBJ2-7; TRBD1 or TRBD2 may be the D gene (6 bases each). Germline values: CDR1 KGHDR, CDR2 SFDVKD. Trimming took 12 bases from V and 6 from J, leaving 23 bases between them. The CDR3 covers 14 residues. CDR3 nucleotides: TGTGCCCCCAAAAAGGGGGGTGAATGGAGCGAGCAGTACTTC. It codes for CAPKKGGEWSEQYF.

V is TRBV10-3 and J is TRBJ1-3; a weak D match, TRBD1 (6 bases). The CDR3 spans 14 residues. The germline V gene encodes CDR1 ENHRY and CDR2 SYGVKD. Trimming shortened V by 7 bases and J by 6 bases, and 16 bases separated the two germline ends. The CDR3, as DNA: TGTGCCATCACCCCGAGCGGGGGGCAAAACACCATATATTTT. Translated, it gives CAITPSGGQNTIYF.

About this clonotype itself: This could be a read error, since a much larger clone is one nucleotide away. This sequence joins TRBV3-1 and TRBJ2-1; a possible D gene is TRBD2 (5 bases). The end of the DNA is better explained by TRBJ2-7, so the J call may be wrong. The CDR3 covers 13 residues. Germline V gene lookup returns CDR1 LGHDT and CDR2 YNNKEL (reference sequence). The CDR3 nucleotides are TGTGCCTCAGGACTTAGCTCCTACAATGAGCAGTACTTC. This gives the protein CASGLSSYNEQYF.

This chain uses TRBV5-4 with TRBJ2-3, with 15 positions matching TRBD2. There are 16 residues in the CDR3. In germline, CDR1 is SGHNT, CDR2 YYREEE (reference sequence). Germline trimming cut 3 bases from V and 4 bases from J; bases unmatched to any gene: 3. In DNA form, the CDR3 reads TGTGCCAGCAGCTCGAGGACTAGCGGGAGGGCAGATACGCAGTATTTT. Its translation: CASSSRTSGRADTQYF.

This sequence joins TRBV2 and TRBJ2-3; 9 bases match TRBD2. The V segment lost 7 bases and the J segment 4 bases; nucleotides outside the gene matches: 9. Germline V CDR1 and CDR2: SNHLY, FYNNEI. CDR3 length equals 15 residues. CDR3 nucleotides: TGTGCCAGCACTTTTCGGACTAGCGTTTCAGATACGCAGTATTTT. Its translation is CASTFRTSVSDTQYF.

V gene TRBV20-1 combines with J gene TRBJ2-1; 7 nucleotides match TRBD1. Germline V gives CDR1 DFQATT, CDR2 SNEGSKA (reference sequence). This CDR3 region has 15 residues. V lost 3 bases to trimming and J lost 1 base; unmatched junction nucleotides: 6. The CDR3 bases are TGCAGTGCTAGTCCGACAGGGAGTTCCTACAATGAGCAGTTCTTC. It specifies CSASPTGSSYNEQFF.

With regard to this clonotype: One end of the junction fails to match germline, which may point to a read error. V usage is TRBV30 and J usage is TRBJ2-1; D is uncertain. Germline V CDR1 and CDR2: GTSNPN, SVGIG (reference sequence). The CDR3 is 11 residues long. In DNA, the CDR3 is TGTGCCTGGGGTGTAGTAAATGAGCAGTTCTTC. Its protein product is CAWGVVNEQFF.

The chain has TRBV5-1 and TRBJ2-5, with D tentatively TRBD1 (5 bases). The CDR3 is 13 amino acids. The germline V and J ends were trimmed by 3 bases and 5 bases, with 11 bases remaining between them. Looked up from germline, CDR1 is SGHRS and CDR2 is YFSETQ. The chain's CDR3 is CASSWGVEETQYF. CDR3 coding DNA: TGCGCCAGCAGCTGGGGCGTGGAGGAGACCCAGTACTTC.

The CDR3 loop is CASSLRESYEQYF. CDR3 DNA sequence: TGTGCCAGCAGTCTCCGGGAGTCCTACGAGCAGTACTTC. This chain links TRBV6-1 with TRBJ2-7, with D possibly TRBD2 on 6 matching bases. Germline values: CDR1 MNHNS, CDR2 SASEGT. The V end lost 5 bases, the J end lost 1 base, and 9 bases lay between the germline ends. The CDR3 has 13 residues.

The chain has TRBV2 and TRBJ2-3; D remains ambiguous. Germline CDR1 reads SNHLY; CDR2 reads FYNNEI. The CDR3 has 15 amino acids. Deletions cut 0 bases from V and 0 bases from J, with 7 bases between. This CDR3 is CASSEATHSTDTQYF. In DNA, the CDR3 is TGTGCCAGCAGTGAAGCGACCCATAGCACAGATACGCAGTATTTT.

This clonotype was seen a few times. The chain is built from TRBV25-1 and TRBJ1-1; 9 bases fit TRBD1. This CDR3 is 13 amino acids long. With 8 bases clipped from V and 4 bases from J, the junction kept 5 bases outside the gene matches. Germline V CDR1 and CDR2: MGHDK, SYGVNS. CDR3 DNA sequence: TGTGCCAGCGGGGGACAGGGTAGCACTGAAGCTTTCTTT. Its translation: CASGGQGSTEAFF. The complete variable domain, with remaining parts taken from reference TRBV25-1 and TRBJ1-1, reads EADIYQTPRYLVIGTGKKITLECSQTMGHDKMYWYQQDPGMELHLIHYSYGVNSTEKGDLSSESTVSRIRTEHFPLTLESARPSHTSQYLCASGGQGSTEAFFGQGTRLTVV.

The rearrangement joins TRBV6-5 to TRBJ2-2; a possible D gene is TRBD2 (5 bases). The CDR3 sequence is 13 residues long. In germline, CDR1 is MNHEY, CDR2 SVGAGI. V shed 2 bases and J shed 5 bases, with 6 bases lying between them. The CDR3 coding sequence is TGTGCCAGCAGTTACCCGGGGACCGGGGAGCTGTTTTTT. Amino acids: CASSYPGTGELFF.

The sample holds many counts of this clonotype. The V gene is TRBV3-1, the J gene TRBJ1-1; D is unclear. This CDR3 contains 13 residues. CDR1 and CDR2 from the germline V gene are LGHDT and YNNKEL (reference sequence). The ends were cut back, 3 bases at V and 4 bases at J, with 9 bases in the middle. This CDR3 is CASSQFLGTEAFF. DNA of the CDR3: TGTGCCAGCAGCCAGTTCTTAGGCACTGAAGCTTTCTTT.

The chain is built from TRBV10-3 and TRBJ2-7, with TRBD2 identical over 9 bases. V was clipped by 8 bases and J by 3 bases; unmatched bases: 17. The CDR3 is 17 amino acids. In germline, CDR1 is ENHRY, CDR2 SYGVKD. For the CDR3, the DNA is TGTGCCATCCACCGCAAGGAGCGGGAGGCACGAGTCTACGAGCAGTACTTC. As protein: CAIHRKEREARVYEQYF.

This clonotype was found a few times. This chain connects TRBV7-3 to TRBJ2-1, with 9 positions matching TRBD2. Germline V gene sequence: CDR1 SGHTA, CDR2 FQGTGA. V trimming: 5 bases; J trimming: 8 bases; junction bases outside the gene matches: 13. This CDR3 spans 16 amino acids. In DNA form, the CDR3 reads TGTGCCAGCAGCCCACGAGGGGATAGCGGGAGTTATGAGCAGTTCTTC. It codes for CASSPRGDSGSYEQFF.

This rearrangement joins TRBV28 to TRBJ2-1; 7 bases agree with TRBD1. The CDR3 is 13 amino acids. Trimming cost V 6 bases and J 1 base; bases outside gene matches: 0. The germline V gene encodes CDR1 MDHEN and CDR2 SYDVKM. CDR3: CASRQGSYNEQFF. DNA for the CDR3: TGTGCCAGCAGACAGGGGTCCTACAATGAGCAGTTCTTC.

V and J are TRBV15 and TRBJ1-4; D is perhaps TRBD1 (6 bases). Trimming stripped 0 bases from V and 2 bases from J, with 7 bases between. Looked up from germline, CDR1 is LNHNV and CDR2 is YYDKDF (reference sequence). CDR3 size: 15 residues. The CDR3 DNA sequence: TGTGCCACCAGCAGAGATCAGGGGACTAATGAAAAACTGTTTTTT. Translated, it gives CATSRDQGTNEKLFF.